The next 8 T cell receptor beta chains were all read from a single sample in a study of beta chain features in type 1 diabetes. Since all of the isolated RNA was reverse transcribed, expressed TCRB transcripts were what got sequenced. Profiling relied on immunoSEQ multiplex PCR, and the TCRdb table lists in-frame clones only, not all of them. Here the sample spans about 150,000 clones, approximately 10% being singletons. Sequencing was performed on central memory CD4+ T cells from blood. These receptors came from a young man in good health.

The chain couples TRBV11-3 to TRBJ2-5, with D perhaps TRBD1 or TRBD2 (5 bases each). V gave up 5 bases and J gave up 1 base, with 17 bases separating them. CDR3 length equals 16 residues. Germline V lookup: CDR1 SGHNT, CDR2 YENEEA. CDR3 residues: CASSVGVHGAQETQYF. The CDR3 DNA follows: TGTGCCAGCAGCGTAGGAGTGCACGGGGCCCAAGAGACCCAGTACTTC.

The V gene is TRBV9, the J gene TRBJ2-7; either TRBD1 or TRBD2 may fit D (5 bases each). V was clipped by 0 bases and J by 5 bases, with 15 bases between them. CDR1 and CDR2 from the germline V gene are SGDLS and YYNGEE. The CDR3 sequence is 15 residues long. This CDR3 is CASSVGGPSRHEQYF. The CDR3 DNA is TGTGCCAGCAGCGTAGGGGGACCCTCTCGGCACGAGCAGTACTTC.

This clone appeared a few times. The J gene is TRBJ2-5, the V gene TRBV5-4; 10 positions match TRBD1. CDR1 is SGHNT, CDR2 YYREEE, per germline (reference sequence). This CDR3 is built from 15 residues. V lost 2 bases, J lost 4 bases, and 5 bases stayed unmatched. The CDR3 is CASSFSRTGGETQYF. CDR3 nucleotide sequence: TGTGCCAGCAGCTTTTCCCGGACAGGGGGAGAGACCCAGTACTTC.

This clone was seen at least ten times. The chain carries TRBV14 and TRBJ2-3; TRBD2 matches at 7 bases. V was clipped by 6 bases and J by 2 bases; unmatched bases: 8. Looked up from germline, CDR1 is SGHDN and CDR2 is FVKESK. This CDR3 region has 15 residues. In DNA, the CDR3 is TGTGCCAGCAGAGGTTCTAGCGGCTTCACAGATACGCAGTATTTT. It yields the protein CASRGSSGFTDTQYF.

This clone came up a few times. CDR3 sequence reads: CASSDRASNQPQHF. The CDR3 DNA sequence: TGTGCCAGCTCCGACAGGGCTAGCAATCAGCCCCAGCATTTT. J is TRBJ1-5 and V is TRBV2; 7 bases are shared with TRBD1. The J segment lost 0 bases and the V segment lost 8 bases, leaving 4 bases of the junction unmatched. This CDR3 comprises 14 residues. The germline V gene has CDR1 SNHLY and CDR2 FYNNEI. Based on the CDR3 plus reference TRBV2 and TRBJ1-5, the full variable domain is EPEVTQTPSHQVTQMGQEVILRCVPISNHLYFYWYRQILGQKVEFLVSFYNNEISEKSEIFDDQFSVERPDGSNFTLKIRSTKLEDSAMYFCASSDRASNQPQHFGDGTRLSIL.

The genes are TRBV18 and TRBJ2-5, with unresolved D. V lost 1 base and J 4 bases, leaving 7 bases between the germline ends. The CDR3 is made up of 13 amino acids. From germline, CDR1 is KGHSH and CDR2 LQKENI. This chain's CDR3 is CASSPLVSETQYF. As DNA, the CDR3 is TGTGCCAGCTCACCACTTGTCTCAGAGACCCAGTACTTC. The full variable domain, rest sourced from reference TRBV18 and TRBJ2-5, is NAGVMQNPRHLVRRRGQEARLRCSPMKGHSHVYWYRQLPEEGLKFMVYLQKENIIDESGMPKERFSAEFPKEGPSILRIQQVVRGDSAAYFCASSPLVSETQYFGPGTRLLVL.

In nucleotides, the CDR3 is TGTGCCAGCTCGCAAGATGGGACAGGGAATGGCTACACCTTC. Protein: CASSQDGTGNGYTF. The J gene is TRBJ1-2, the V gene TRBV18; TRBD1 matches at 9 bases. Germline CDR1 reads KGHSH; CDR2 reads LQKENI. The CDR3 extends over 14 amino acids. The trim removed 6 bases at V and 6 bases at J, leaving 8 bases unmatched.

The chain recombines TRBV19 with TRBJ2-1; 7 nucleotides line up with TRBD2. The J segment lost 3 bases and the V segment lost 6 bases, leaving 11 bases of the junction unmatched. Germline V gives CDR1 LNHDA, CDR2 SQIVND (reference sequence). The CDR3 loop spans 16 amino acids. The CDR3 is CASRHDTSVHYNEQFF. The CDR3 DNA reads TGTGCCAGTAGACACGACACTAGCGTTCACTACAATGAGCAGTTCTTC.